The 19 T cell receptor beta chains listed next were all sequenced from one sample in a study of blood T cells in healthy people across ages. It was with a sample-barcoded 5' primer and a J-beta primer mix that a second PCR of roughly 7 to 11 cycles was run. TCRdb itself ran the 5' RACE reads through MiXCR, one entry per CDR3 protein. The profile covers some 1,500,000 distinct CDR3 sequences, with about 42% appearing a single time and about 4% taken by the ten largest. Sequencing input: blood. These receptor sequences come from a woman aged 18-29 years in good health.

The chain couples TRBV20-1 to TRBJ2-5; 12 bases are a match to TRBD1. The better agreement between TRBJ2-7 and the DNA end casts doubt on the J call. This CDR3 spans 15 amino acids. Germline CDR1 reads DFQATT; CDR2 reads SNEGSKA (reference sequence). The DNA of the CDR3 is TGCAGTGCTAGAGATCGGGACAGGGGGCCCCACGAGCAGTACTTC. Protein sequence: CSARDRDRGPHEQYF.

This clonotype has only a few counts. The rearrangement uses TRBV4-2 and TRBJ1-2; D is undetermined. V was shortened by 0 bases and J by 4 bases, with 15 bases between the two germline ends. This CDR3 spans 16 amino acids. The germline V gene encodes CDR1 LGHNA and CDR2 YNFKEQ. The CDR3 nucleotides are TGTGCCAGCAGCCAAGATGCGGCCCTGAGTACCTATGGCTACACCTTC. Translation gives CASSQDAALSTYGYTF.

The chain employs TRBV4-1 and TRBJ2-5; no clear D. This CDR3 is 15 amino acids long. Trimming removed 2 bases from V and 11 bases from J, with 21 bases in between. CDR1 is MGHRA, CDR2 YSYEKL, per germline. This CDR3 is CASSQFVQENNEQYF. The CDR3 nucleotides read TGCGCCAGCAGCCAATTTGTCCAAGAGAACAATGAGCAGTACTTC.

In regard to this clonotype: An end of the junction differs from the germline gene, which may be a read error. The rearrangement links TRBV20-1 to TRBJ1-4, with TRBD1 matching 9 bases. The CDR3 runs 13 residues. Germline V gives CDR1 DFQATT, CDR2 SNEGSKA (reference sequence). The CDR3 protein is CSATDRGNEKPFF. The CDR3 nucleotides read TGCAGTGCTACTGACAGGGGGAATGAAAAACCGTTTTTT.

This clonotype was found once. The rearrangement joins TRBV12-3 or TRBV12-4 to TRBJ2-3; maybe TRBD2 (6 bases). CDR3 length: 17 residues. V was trimmed by 6 bases and J by 8 bases, leaving 27 bases between them. CDR3 in DNA: TGTGCCAGCAGCTTGACCGTGAGGACGGGAGACCATGGTACGCAGTATTTT. Translated: CASSLTVRTGDHGTQYF.

A remark on this clonotype: It may be a read error: a sequence one base away is much more abundant. The chain combines TRBV20-1 with TRBJ2-1; D perhaps matches TRBD2 (5 bases). The CDR3 has 16 residues. CDR1 is DFQATT and CDR2 is SNEGSKA in the germline V gene (reference sequence). The V and J ends lost 4 bases and 1 base respectively, with 17 bases between them. This chain's CDR3 is CSAKVQGSGSYNEQFF. In nucleotides, the CDR3 is TGCAGTGCTAAAGTCCAAGGGAGCGGTTCCTACAATGAGCAGTTCTTC.

This clonotype came up a few times. The rearrangement joins TRBV7-6 to TRBJ2-5; no reliable D call. V lost 4 bases and J 1 base, leaving 16 bases between the germline ends. Per germline, CDR1 SGHVS and CDR2 FNYEAQ. The CDR3 spans 16 residues. CDR3 sequence (DNA): TGTGCCAGCAGCTCTGTCCGAAGGGTTGTCCAAGAGACCCAGTACTTC. Translating it yields CASSSVRRVVQETQYF.

The chain has TRBV6-1 and TRBJ2-5; 9 nucleotides align to TRBD2. V was pared by 6 bases and J by 11 bases, with 16 bases of the junction left unmatched. The CDR3 is made up of 15 amino acids. From germline, CDR1 is MNHNS and CDR2 SASEGT. The CDR3 bases are TGTGCCAGCAGACCCTGGACTAGCGCCGACAATGAGCAGTACTTC. As protein: CASRPWTSADNEQYF.

In its sample, this clonotype was seen a few times. This chain links TRBV5-1 with TRBJ2-1; D possibly matches TRBD1 or TRBD2 (6 bases each). Germline V lookup: CDR1 SGHRS, CDR2 YFSETQ. Trimming shortened V by 4 bases and J by 12 bases, and 14 bases separated the two germline ends. This CDR3 is built from 12 residues. CDR3 region: CASSMTGAGQFF. The CDR3 bases are TGCGCCAGCAGCATGACGGGGGCAGGGCAGTTCTTC.

The chain links TRBV20-1 to TRBJ2-4; D is uncertain. With the DNA end fitting TRBJ2-7 better, the J assignment may be wrong. Looked up from germline, CDR1 is DFQATT and CDR2 is SNEGSKA (reference sequence). The CDR3 spans 14 residues. CDR3: CSADLGSSLNEQYF. CDR3 sequence (DNA): TGCAGTGCCGACCTTGGCTCGTCCTTAAACGAGCAGTACTTC.

The chain carries TRBV6-1 and TRBJ2-5; no clear D gene. The J call may be incorrect, as the DNA end agrees better with TRBJ2-7. Germline V gene sequence: CDR1 MNHNS, CDR2 SASEGT. This CDR3 has 13 amino acids. As DNA, the CDR3 is TGTGCCAGCAGTGAAACCACCGGTTACGAGCAGTACTTC. The encoded protein is CASSETTGYEQYF.

The V call is TRBV2, the J call TRBJ2-3; perhaps TRBD2 as D (5 bases). Germline lookup yields CDR1 SNHLY and CDR2 FYNNEI. The CDR3 consists of 16 residues. Trimming cost V 6 bases and J 2 bases, with 18 bases left between them. For the CDR3, the DNA is TGTGCCAGCAGCACCCGGACTCATCTATTCACAGATACGCAGTATTTT. This gives the protein CASSTRTHLFTDTQYF.

The V and J genes are TRBV25-1 and TRBJ2-3, with D possibly being TRBD1 (6 bases). The V gene's germline CDR1 is MGHDK and CDR2 SYGVNS. The V and J ends lost 3 bases and 2 bases respectively, with 12 bases between them. The CDR3 loop spans 15 amino acids. CDR3 nucleotides: TGTGCCAGCAGTGAGGGTAGGGGGAACACAGATACGCAGTATTTT. This gives the protein CASSEGRGNTDTQYF.

This clonotype has only a few counts. The rearrangement uses TRBV4-1 and TRBJ1-1, with D hard to call. Trimming left V 8 bases short and J 3 bases short, with 7 bases between. Germline V gives CDR1 MGHRA, CDR2 YSYEKL. The CDR3 runs 11 residues. The CDR3, as DNA: TGCGCCAGCGCGAGGGACACTGAAGCTTTCTTT. Amino acids: CASARDTEAFF.

To note about this clonotype: The junction does not match germline at one end; this may be a read error. The chain links TRBV29-1 to TRBJ2-1, with 10 nucleotides matching TRBD1. The CDR3 consists of 14 residues. Germline loops: CDR1 SQVTM, CDR2 ANQGSEA. CDR3 in DNA: TGCAGCGGGGATACCGGGACAGGGGTCAATGGGCAGTTCTTC. This translates into CSGDTGTGVNGQFF.

This clonotype was counted only a few times. This chain joins TRBV5-1 and TRBJ2-5; 7 bases fit TRBD1. The germline CDR1 and CDR2 sequences are SGHRS and YFSETQ. After removal of 1 base from V and 5 bases from J, the junction contained 8 bases not matched to a gene. The CDR3 extends over 15 amino acids. CDR3 DNA sequence: TGCGCCAGCAGCTTGTCGACAGGGAGTGAGGAGACCCAGTACTTC. This translates into CASSLSTGSEETQYF. Full variable domain (remainder filled in from reference TRBV5-1 and TRBJ2-5): KAGVTQTPRYLIKTRGQQVTLSCSPISGHRSVSWYQQTPGQGLQFLFEYFSETQRNKGNFPGRFSGRQFSNSRSEMNVSTLELGDSALYLCASSLSTGSEETQYFGPGTRLLVL.

This clonotype was observed a few times. CDR3 loop: CSVVTLGMNTEAFF. The CDR3 coding sequence is TGCAGCGTTGTCACCCTGGGTATGAACACTGAAGCTTTCTTT. The chain uses TRBV29-1 and TRBJ1-1; D gene ambiguous. The germline CDR1 and CDR2 sequences are SQVTM and ANQGSEA. V gave up 4 bases and J gave up 0 bases, with 12 bases separating them. This CDR3 region has 14 residues.

Only a few counts were recorded for this clonotype. V and J are TRBV7-9 and TRBJ2-1, with TRBD2 identical over 13 bases. CDR1 is SEHNR, CDR2 FQNEAQ, per germline (reference sequence). This CDR3 contains 16 residues. V dropped 5 bases and J dropped 4; count of bases not matched to a gene: 5. In DNA, the CDR3 is TGTGCCAGCAGCCCCCGACTAGCGGGGGGATACAATGAGCAGTTCTTC. Its protein product is CASSPRLAGGYNEQFF.

The rearrangement joins TRBV3-1 to TRBJ2-1; no clear D gene. Germline CDR1 LGHDT, CDR2 YNNKEL (reference sequence). The CDR3 consists of 13 residues. V shed 2 bases and J shed 10 bases, with 12 bases lying between them. CDR3 nucleotides: TGTGCCAGCAGCCAATGGAACTCCTACGAGCAGTTCTTC. Protein sequence: CASSQWNSYEQFF.